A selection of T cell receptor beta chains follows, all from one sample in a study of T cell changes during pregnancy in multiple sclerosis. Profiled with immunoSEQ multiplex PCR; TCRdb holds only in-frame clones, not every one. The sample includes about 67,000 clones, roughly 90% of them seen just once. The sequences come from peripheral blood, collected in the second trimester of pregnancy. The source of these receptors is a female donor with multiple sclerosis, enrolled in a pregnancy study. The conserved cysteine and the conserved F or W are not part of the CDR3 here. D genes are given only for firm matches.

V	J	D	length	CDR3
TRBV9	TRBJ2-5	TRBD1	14	ASSVSTGTVQETQY
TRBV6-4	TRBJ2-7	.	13	ASREQGIPTYEQY
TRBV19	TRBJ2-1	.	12	ASSRQGSYNEQF
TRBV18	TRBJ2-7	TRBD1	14	ASSLASRDRAHEQY
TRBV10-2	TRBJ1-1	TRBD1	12	ASSQGARDTEAF
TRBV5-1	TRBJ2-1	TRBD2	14	ASSLMGLAGGDEQF
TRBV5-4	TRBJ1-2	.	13	ASSSIPEGRYGYT
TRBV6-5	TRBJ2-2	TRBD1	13	ASRQQGTVTGELF
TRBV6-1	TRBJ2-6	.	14	ASSEFKGRGANVLT
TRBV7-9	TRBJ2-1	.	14	ASTWVGAGRHNEQF
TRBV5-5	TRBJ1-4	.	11	ASSFAGGEKLF
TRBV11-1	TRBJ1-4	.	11	ASSFDSREKLF
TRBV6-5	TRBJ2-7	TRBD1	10	ASSRQGREQY
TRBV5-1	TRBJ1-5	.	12	ASSLAGSGQPQH
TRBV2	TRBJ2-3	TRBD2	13	ASSEWLAGTDTQY
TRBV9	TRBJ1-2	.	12	ASSVDKRGYGYT
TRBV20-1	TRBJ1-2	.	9	SATRQYGYT
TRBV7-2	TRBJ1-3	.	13	ASSLLQGSGNTIY
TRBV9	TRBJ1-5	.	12	ASSPGISNQPQH
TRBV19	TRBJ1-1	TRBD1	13	ASSLGQGRDTEAF